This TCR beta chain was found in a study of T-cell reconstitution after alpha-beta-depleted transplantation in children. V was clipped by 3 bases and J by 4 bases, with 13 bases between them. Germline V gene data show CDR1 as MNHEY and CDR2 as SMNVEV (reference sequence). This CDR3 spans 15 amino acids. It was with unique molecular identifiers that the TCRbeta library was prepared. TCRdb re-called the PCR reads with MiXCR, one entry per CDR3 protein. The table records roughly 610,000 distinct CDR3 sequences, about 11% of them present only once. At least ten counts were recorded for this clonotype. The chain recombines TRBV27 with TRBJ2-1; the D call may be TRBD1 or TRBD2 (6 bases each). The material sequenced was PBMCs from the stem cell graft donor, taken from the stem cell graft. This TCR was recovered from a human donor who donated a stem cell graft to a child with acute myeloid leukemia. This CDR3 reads CASSLIGGTYNEQFF. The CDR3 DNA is TGTGCCAGCAGTTTGATTGGCGGGACATACAATGAGCAGTTCTTC.